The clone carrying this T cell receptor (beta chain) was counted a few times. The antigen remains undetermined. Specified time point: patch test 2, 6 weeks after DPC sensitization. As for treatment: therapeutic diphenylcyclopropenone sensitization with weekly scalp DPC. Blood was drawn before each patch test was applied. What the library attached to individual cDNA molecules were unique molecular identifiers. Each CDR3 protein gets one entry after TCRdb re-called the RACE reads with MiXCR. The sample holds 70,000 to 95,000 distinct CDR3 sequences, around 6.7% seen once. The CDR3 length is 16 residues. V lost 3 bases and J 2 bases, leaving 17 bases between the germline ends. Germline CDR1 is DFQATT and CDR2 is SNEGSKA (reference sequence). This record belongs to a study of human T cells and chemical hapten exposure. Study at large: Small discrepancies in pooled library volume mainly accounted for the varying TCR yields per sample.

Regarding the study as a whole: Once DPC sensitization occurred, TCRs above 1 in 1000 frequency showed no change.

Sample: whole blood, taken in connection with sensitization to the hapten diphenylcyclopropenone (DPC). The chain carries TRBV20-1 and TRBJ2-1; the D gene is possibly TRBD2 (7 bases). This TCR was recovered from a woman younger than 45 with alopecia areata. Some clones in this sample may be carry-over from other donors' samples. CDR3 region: CSARDVGGPPYNEQFF. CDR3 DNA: TGCAGTGCTAGGGACGTGGGGGGGCCCCCCTACAATGAGCAGTTCTTC.